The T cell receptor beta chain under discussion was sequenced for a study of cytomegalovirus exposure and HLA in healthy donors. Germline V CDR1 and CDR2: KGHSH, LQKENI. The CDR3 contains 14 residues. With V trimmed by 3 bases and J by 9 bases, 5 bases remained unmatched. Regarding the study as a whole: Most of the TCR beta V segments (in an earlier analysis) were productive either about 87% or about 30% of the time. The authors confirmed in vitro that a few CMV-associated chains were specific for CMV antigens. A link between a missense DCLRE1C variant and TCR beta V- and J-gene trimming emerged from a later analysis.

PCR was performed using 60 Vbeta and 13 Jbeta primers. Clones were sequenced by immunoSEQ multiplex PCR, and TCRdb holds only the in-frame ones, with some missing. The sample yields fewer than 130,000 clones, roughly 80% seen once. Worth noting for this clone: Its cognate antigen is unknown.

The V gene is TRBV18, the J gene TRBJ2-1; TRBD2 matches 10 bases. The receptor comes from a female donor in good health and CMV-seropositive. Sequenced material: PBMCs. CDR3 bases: TGTGCCAGCTCACCGCTAGCGGGAGTGGGTGAGCAGTTCTTC. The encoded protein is CASSPLAGVGEQFF. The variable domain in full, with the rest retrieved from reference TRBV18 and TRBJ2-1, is NAGVMQNPRHLVRRRGQEARLRCSPMKGHSHVYWYRQLPEEGLKFMVYLQKENIIDESGMPKERFSAEFPKEGPSILRIQQVVRGDSAAYFCASSPLAGVGEQFFGPGTRLTVL.